These 30 T cell receptor beta chains came from one sample sequenced in a study of T cell responses to AZD1222 COVID-19 vaccine. Only in-frame clones appear in the TCRdb table, and some are missing; sequencing was by immunoSEQ multiplex PCR. Of fewer than 200,000 clones listed, about 87% are singletons. The sequences come from peripheral blood, collected 28 days after the second dose of the MenACWY control vaccine. The receptors derive from an adult who received the MenACWY meningococcal vaccine as a control.

V and J are TRBV6-2 or TRBV6-3 and TRBJ2-7; 8 bases are shared with TRBD2. This CDR3 spans 15 amino acids. Germline V gene sequence: CDR1 MNHEY, CDR2 SVGEGT. V gave up 1 base and J gave up 2 bases; unmatched junction bases: 4. CDR3 nucleotides: TGTGCCAGCAGTTACTTCCGGGGACTAGCCTACGAGCAGTACTTC. It is translated as CASSYFRGLAYEQYF.

The chain employs TRBV6-1 and TRBJ2-7; D is possibly TRBD2 (6 bases). V gave up 0 bases and J gave up 0 bases, with 15 bases separating them. Germline V gene lookup returns CDR1 MNHNS and CDR2 SASEGT. This CDR3 is 17 amino acids long. The CDR3 sequence: CASSEAGGFLSSYEQYF. DNA of the CDR3: TGTGCCAGCAGTGAAGCGGGAGGATTCTTAAGCTCCTACGAGCAGTACTTC.

This chain connects TRBV7-9 to TRBJ2-7; TRBD2 matches at 8 bases. Germline values: CDR1 SEHNR, CDR2 FQNEAQ (reference sequence). CDR3 length: 13 residues. Trimming removed 8 bases from V and 3 bases from J; junction bases left unmatched: 6. The DNA for the CDR3 is TGTGCCAGCGGCCCTACTAGCGGCTACGAGCAGTACTTC. This sequence encodes CASGPTSGYEQYF.

The rearrangement uses TRBV19 and TRBJ2-7; TRBD1 matches at 9 bases. The CDR3 contains 16 residues. The junction had 11 bases not matched to a gene; V was cut back by 5 bases and J by 3 bases. CDR1 is LNHDA and CDR2 is SQIVND in the germline V gene (reference sequence). The CDR3 bases are TGTGCCAGTAGTTCTCTTGAGGGACAGGGACTCTACGAGCAGTACTTC. Translated: CASSSLEGQGLYEQYF.

The rearrangement joins TRBV6-5 to TRBJ2-7, with D unclear. The CDR3 has 14 residues. Trimming left V 5 bases short and J 5 bases short, with 16 bases between. Germline V gene lookup returns CDR1 MNHEY and CDR2 SVGAGI. This CDR3 reads CASSQTDLFNEQYF. The CDR3 DNA follows: TGTGCCAGCAGTCAGACGGACCTCTTTAACGAGCAGTACTTC.

This chain connects TRBV5-1 to TRBJ1-2, with a tentative D call TRBD1 (6 bases). This CDR3 region has 15 residues. Trimming removed 3 bases at V and 0 bases at J, with 12 bases between. Germline-derived CDR1 and CDR2 are SGHRS and YFSETQ. The CDR3 loop is CASSSTGNANYGYTF. The CDR3 coding sequence is TGCGCCAGCAGCTCTACAGGGAACGCTAACTATGGCTACACCTTC.

This clone appeared a few times. The chain recombines TRBV14 with TRBJ2-1; no definite D call. Germline V gives CDR1 SGHDN, CDR2 FVKESK. The CDR3 runs 15 residues. Trimming removed 4 bases from V and 6 bases from J, with 16 bases in between. CDR3 loop: CASSRPLAPPNEQFF. CDR3 sequence (DNA): TGTGCCAGCAGCCGACCCCTCGCTCCCCCCAATGAGCAGTTCTTC.

The gene calls are TRBV2 and TRBJ2-2, with D perhaps matching TRBD2 (6 bases). The V gene lost 6 bases and the J gene lost 5 bases, with 16 bases spanning the gap. Germline lookup yields CDR1 SNHLY and CDR2 FYNNEI. This CDR3 contains 15 residues. The CDR3 bases are TGTGCCAGCAGAAAGGAGGGGTCGGAAACCGGGGAGCTGTTTTTT. Translation gives CASRKEGSETGELFF. The variable domain in full, completed from reference TRBV2 and TRBJ2-2, reads EPEVTQTPSHQVTQMGQEVILRCVPISNHLYFYWYRQILGQKVEFLVSFYNNEISEKSEIFDDQFSVERPDGSNFTLKIRSTKLEDSAMYFCASRKEGSETGELFFGEGSRLTVL.

The chain is built from TRBV3-1 (or the pseudogene TRBV3-2) and TRBJ1-3, with a tentative D call TRBD1 (6 bases). Germline V gives CDR1 LGHDT, CDR2 YNNKEL (reference sequence). CDR3 length: 15 amino acids. Trimming removed 2 bases from V and 2 bases from J, with 10 bases in between. CDR3 in amino acids: CASSQHRVAGNTIYF. The CDR3 nucleotides are TGTGCCAGCAGCCAACACAGGGTTGCTGGAAACACCATATATTTT.

The chain links TRBV27 to TRBJ2-7; D perhaps matches TRBD2 (5 bases). The germline V gene has CDR1 MNHEY and CDR2 SMNVEV (reference sequence). The CDR3 runs to 14 residues. The ends were cut back, 5 bases at V and 0 bases at J, with 11 bases in the middle. The CDR3 here is CASSPRLISYEQYF. CDR3 sequence (DNA): TGTGCCAGCAGTCCTCGACTAATCTCCTACGAGCAGTACTTC.

The chain links TRBV28 to TRBJ2-3, with D perhaps TRBD1 (8 bases). There are 13 residues in the CDR3. Deletions cut 6 bases from V and 6 bases from J, with 13 bases between. The V gene's germline CDR1 is MDHEN and CDR2 SYDVKM. The CDR3 coding sequence is TGTGCCAGCAGAGGACAGGGAGGGGATACGCAGTATTTT. Translating gives CASRGQGGDTQYF.

The chain recombines TRBV9 with TRBJ2-6; TRBD1 matches 7 bases. The CDR3 is 17 residues long. Germline CDR1 reads SGDLS; CDR2 reads YYNGEE. V dropped 4 bases and J dropped 3; count of bases not matched to a gene: 10. CDR3 nucleotide sequence: TGTGCCAGCAGCAGACAGGGTTTTGTAAATGGGGCCAACGTCCTGACTTTC. Its translation is CASSRQGFVNGANVLTF.

A single count supports this clone. The chain has TRBV10-3 and TRBJ2-1; 14 nucleotides match TRBD2. This CDR3 spans 15 amino acids. J was trimmed by 9 bases and V by 4 bases; bases with no gene match: 5. In germline, CDR1 is ENHRY, CDR2 SYGVKD. The CDR3 reads CAISGTSGRSGEQFF. The DNA for the CDR3 is TGTGCCATCAGTGGGACTAGCGGGAGGTCTGGTGAGCAGTTCTTC.

The chain has TRBV5-1 and TRBJ2-7, with D possibly TRBD2 on 6 matching bases. Germline V gene sequence: CDR1 SGHRS, CDR2 YFSETQ. Trimming stripped 0 bases from V and 4 bases from J, with 14 bases between. The CDR3 has 15 amino acids. CDR3 loop: CASSLALQEGYEQYF. For the CDR3, the DNA is TGCGCCAGCAGCTTGGCTCTACAGGAGGGTTACGAGCAGTACTTC.

The gene calls are TRBV11-2 and TRBJ1-1, with D unresolved. This CDR3 is built from 13 residues. The germline V gene has CDR1 SGHAT and CDR2 FQNNGV. V was shortened by 1 base and J by 7 bases, with 10 bases between the two germline ends. CDR3 nucleotide sequence: TGTGCCAGCAGCTTAGTCCCGCCGGGTGAAGCTTTCTTT. Translation gives CASSLVPPGEAFF.

The chain couples TRBV6-5 to TRBJ2-2, with a tentative D call TRBD1 (6 bases). Germline assignment: CDR1 MNHEY and CDR2 SVGAGI. The CDR3 has 14 residues. V was trimmed by 7 bases and J by 5 bases, leaving 14 bases between them. CDR3: CASIPGGSTGELFF. CDR3 DNA sequence: TGTGCCAGCATCCCTGGGGGCTCGACCGGGGAGCTGTTTTTT.

This chain uses TRBV4-1 with TRBJ2-2; 11 positions agree with TRBD2. J gave up 4 bases and V 1 base, and 2 bases lay outside the gene matches. The CDR3 totals 16 residues. The germline V gene encodes CDR1 MGHRA and CDR2 YSYEKL. The CDR3 loop reads CASSQVLAGVTGELFF. The CDR3 DNA follows: TGCGCCAGCAGCCAAGTACTAGCGGGAGTCACCGGGGAGCTGTTTTTT.

CDR3 nucleotide sequence: TGTGCCAGCAGTTACCAGGGAACTACTGAAGCTTTCTTT. The encoded protein is CASSYQGTTEAFF. The chain is built from TRBV28 and TRBJ1-1; maybe TRBD1 (5 bases). This CDR3 is 13 amino acids long. The V end was cut by 4 bases, the J end by 5 bases, with 11 bases between. Germline V lookup: CDR1 MDHEN, CDR2 SYDVKM.

In DNA form, the CDR3 reads TGTGCCAGCAGTGACAGGGGGGACACCGGGGAGCTGTTTTTT. It translates to CASSDRGDTGELFF. The chain carries TRBV6-4 and TRBJ2-2; D could derive from TRBD1 or TRBD2 (6 bases each). The germline V and J ends were trimmed by 2 bases and 3 bases, with 7 bases remaining between them. Germline assignment: CDR1 MRHNA and CDR2 SNTAGT. The CDR3 contains 14 residues.

This chain joins TRBV10-1 and TRBJ1-6; unclear D gene. The V end was cut by 3 bases, the J end by 4 bases, with 4 bases between. Germline lookup yields CDR1 WNHNN and CDR2 SYGVQD (reference sequence). This CDR3 has 13 residues. CDR3 bases: TGCGCCAGCAGTGACCGTTATAATTCACCCCTCCACTTT. Its protein is CASSDRYNSPLHF.

The chain joins TRBV29-1 to TRBJ2-2; D not certain. CDR1 SQVTM and CDR2 ANQGSEA come from the germline V gene. There are 12 residues in the CDR3. With 3 bases removed from V and 2 bases from J, the gap between germline ends came to 4 bases. CDR3 nucleotide sequence: TGCAGCGTTGACCCTAACACCGGGGAGCTGTTTTTT. It translates to CSVDPNTGELFF.

V gene TRBV5-5 combines with J gene TRBJ1-1; no definite D call. This CDR3 has 13 amino acids. Germline loops: CDR1 SGHKS, CDR2 YYEKEE (reference sequence). V was cut by 0 bases and J by 3 bases, with 6 bases left in between. CDR3 coding DNA: TGTGCCAGCAGCTTGGTGGGTGACACTGAAGCTTTCTTT. The encoded protein is CASSLVGDTEAFF. Together with reference TRBV5-5 and TRBJ1-1, the CDR3 gives the full variable domain: DAGVTQSPTHLIKTRGQQVTLRCSPISGHKSVSWYQQVLGQGPQFIFQYYEKEERGRGNFPDRFSARQFPNYSSELNVNALLLGDSALYLCASSLVGDTEAFFGQGTRLTVV.

This clone is a singleton in its sample. V and J are TRBV6-6 and TRBJ2-1; TRBD2 might be the D (5 bases). The germline CDR1 and CDR2 sequences are MNHNY and SVGAGI (reference sequence). Trimming cost V 6 bases and J 6 bases, with 15 bases left between them. CDR3 size: 14 residues. CDR3 residues: CASSSFGLPNEQFF. The CDR3 nucleotides read TGTGCCAGCAGCTCCTTTGGACTGCCCAATGAGCAGTTCTTC.

With respect to this clone: The sample contains more than one DNA sequence encoding this CDR3. The chain links TRBV5-1 to TRBJ2-7; D possibly corresponds to TRBD1 (6 bases). Germline-derived CDR1 and CDR2 are SGHRS and YFSETQ. The V end was cut by 2 bases, the J end by 0 bases, with 9 bases between. CDR3 length equals 14 residues. The CDR3 sequence is CASSFQGSSYEQYF. In nucleotides, the CDR3 is TGCGCCAGCAGCTTCCAGGGGTCCTCCTACGAGCAGTACTTC.

The table lists this clone with a count of one. The chain links TRBV28 to TRBJ2-2; D could derive from TRBD1 or TRBD2 (5 bases each). Trimming left V 2 bases short and J 9 bases short, with 10 bases between. The CDR3 consists of 13 residues. Germline lookup yields CDR1 MDHEN and CDR2 SYDVKM. CDR3 nucleotide sequence: TGTGCCAGCAGTTTAAGAGGGGAACGGGAGCTGTTTTTT. It yields the protein CASSLRGERELFF. The entire variable domain, with the rest obtained from reference TRBV28 and TRBJ2-2, is as follows: DVKVTQSSRYLVKRTGEKVFLECVQDMDHENMFWYRQDPGLGLRLIYFSYDVKMKEKGDIPEGYSVSREKKERFSLILESASTNQTSMYLCASSLRGERELFFGEGSRLTVL.

This clone showed up just once. This chain connects TRBV5-1 to TRBJ1-2; 9 bases map to TRBD1. Looked up from germline, CDR1 is SGHRS and CDR2 is YFSETQ. The CDR3 contains 14 residues. The V and J ends lost 2 bases and 5 bases, in that order; junction bases with no gene match: 4. Here the CDR3 reads CASSFDRGEYGYTF. The CDR3 DNA follows: TGCGCCAGCAGCTTCGACAGGGGGGAGTATGGCTACACCTTC.

This chain connects TRBV6-2 or TRBV6-3 to TRBJ1-4; 10 nucleotides match TRBD1. CDR1 and CDR2 (germline): MNHEY, SVGEGT. Losses at the gene ends were 0 bases for V and 6 bases for J; bases not matched to a gene: 4. There are 16 residues in the CDR3. CDR3 sequence reads: CASSYSIGTGDEKLFF. CDR3 coding DNA: TGTGCCAGCAGTTACTCCATCGGGACAGGGGATGAAAAACTGTTTTTT.

The chain combines TRBV15 with TRBJ2-3; weak D call: TRBD2 (5 bases). The CDR3 runs 14 residues. CDR1 LNHNV and CDR2 YYDKDF come from the germline V gene (reference sequence). V was clipped by 9 bases and J by 0 bases, with 13 bases between them. The CDR3 here is CATRPGTSTDTQYF. For the CDR3, the DNA is TGTGCCACAAGACCGGGAACTAGCACAGATACGCAGTATTTT.

This chain joins TRBV5-5 and TRBJ2-2, with D perhaps TRBD1 (6 bases). The CDR3 spans 14 residues. Trimming cost V 2 bases and J 5 bases, with 10 bases left between them. Germline values: CDR1 SGHKS, CDR2 YYEKEE (reference sequence). CDR3 sequence (DNA): TGTGCCAGCAGCTTTGAGCAGGGGACCGGGGAGCTGTTTTTT. Its translation is CASSFEQGTGELFF.

As for this clone: The identical CDR3 is also encoded by other nucleotide sequences in the sample. This chain joins TRBV6-5 and TRBJ1-5; D call uncertain. Germline CDR1 and CDR2: MNHEY and SVGAGI. The CDR3 extends over 14 amino acids. V was shortened by 0 bases and J by 4 bases, with 7 bases between the two germline ends. In nucleotides, the CDR3 is TGTGCCAGCAGTTACTCCGGCGGGAATCAGCCCCAGCATTTT. Amino acids: CASSYSGGNQPQHF.